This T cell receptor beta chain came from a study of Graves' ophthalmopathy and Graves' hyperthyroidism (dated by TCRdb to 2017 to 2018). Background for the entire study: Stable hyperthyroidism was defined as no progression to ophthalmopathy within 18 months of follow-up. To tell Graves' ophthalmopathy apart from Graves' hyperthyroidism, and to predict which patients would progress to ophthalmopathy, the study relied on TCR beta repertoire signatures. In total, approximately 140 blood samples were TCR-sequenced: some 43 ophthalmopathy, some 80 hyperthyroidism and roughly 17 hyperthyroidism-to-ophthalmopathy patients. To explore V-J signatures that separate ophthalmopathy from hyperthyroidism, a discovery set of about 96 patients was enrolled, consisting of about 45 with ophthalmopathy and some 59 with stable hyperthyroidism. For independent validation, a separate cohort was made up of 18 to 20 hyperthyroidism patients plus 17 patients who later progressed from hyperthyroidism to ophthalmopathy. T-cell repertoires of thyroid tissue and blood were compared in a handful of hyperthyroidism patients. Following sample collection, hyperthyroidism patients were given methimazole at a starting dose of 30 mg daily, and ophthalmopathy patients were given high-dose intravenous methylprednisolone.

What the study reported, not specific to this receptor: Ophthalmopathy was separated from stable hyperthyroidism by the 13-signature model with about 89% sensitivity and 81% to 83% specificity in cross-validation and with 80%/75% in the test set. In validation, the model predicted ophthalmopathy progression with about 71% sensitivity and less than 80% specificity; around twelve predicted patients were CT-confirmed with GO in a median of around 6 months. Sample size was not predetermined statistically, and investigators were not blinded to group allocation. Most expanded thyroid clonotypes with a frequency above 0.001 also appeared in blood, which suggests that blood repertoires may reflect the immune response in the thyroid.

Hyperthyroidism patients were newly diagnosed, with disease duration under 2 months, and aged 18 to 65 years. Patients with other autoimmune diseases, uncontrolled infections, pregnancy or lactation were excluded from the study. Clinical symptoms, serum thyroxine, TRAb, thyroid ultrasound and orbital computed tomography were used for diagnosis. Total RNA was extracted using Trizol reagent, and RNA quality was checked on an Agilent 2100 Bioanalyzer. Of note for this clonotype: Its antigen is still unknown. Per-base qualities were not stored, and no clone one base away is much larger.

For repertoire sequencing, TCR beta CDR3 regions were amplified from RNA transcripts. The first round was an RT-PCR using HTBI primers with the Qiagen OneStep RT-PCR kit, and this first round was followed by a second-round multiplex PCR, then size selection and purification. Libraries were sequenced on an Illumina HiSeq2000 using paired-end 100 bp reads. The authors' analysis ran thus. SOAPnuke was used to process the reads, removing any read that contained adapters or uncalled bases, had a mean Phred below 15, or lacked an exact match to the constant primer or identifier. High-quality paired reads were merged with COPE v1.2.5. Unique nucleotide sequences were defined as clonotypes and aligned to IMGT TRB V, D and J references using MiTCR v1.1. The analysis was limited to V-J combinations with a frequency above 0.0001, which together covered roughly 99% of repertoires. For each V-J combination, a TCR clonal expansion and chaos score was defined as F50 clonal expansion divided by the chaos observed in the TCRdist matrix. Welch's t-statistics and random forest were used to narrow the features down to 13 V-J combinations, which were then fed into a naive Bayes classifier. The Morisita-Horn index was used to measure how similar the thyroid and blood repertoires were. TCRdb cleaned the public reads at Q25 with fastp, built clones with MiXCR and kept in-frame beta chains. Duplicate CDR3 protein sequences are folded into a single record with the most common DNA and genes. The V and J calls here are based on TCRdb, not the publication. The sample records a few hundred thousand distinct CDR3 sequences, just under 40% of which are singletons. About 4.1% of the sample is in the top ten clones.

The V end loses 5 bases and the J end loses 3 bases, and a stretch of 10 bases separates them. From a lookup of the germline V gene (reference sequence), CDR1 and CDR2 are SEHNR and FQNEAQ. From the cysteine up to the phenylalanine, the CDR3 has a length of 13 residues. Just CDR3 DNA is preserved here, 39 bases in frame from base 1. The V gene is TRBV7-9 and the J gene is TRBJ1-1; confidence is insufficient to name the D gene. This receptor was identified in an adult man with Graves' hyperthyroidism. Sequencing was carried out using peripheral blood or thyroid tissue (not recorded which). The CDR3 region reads CASSRLQDTEAFF. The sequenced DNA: TGTGCCAGCAGCCGACTCCAGGACACTGAAGCTTTCTTT.